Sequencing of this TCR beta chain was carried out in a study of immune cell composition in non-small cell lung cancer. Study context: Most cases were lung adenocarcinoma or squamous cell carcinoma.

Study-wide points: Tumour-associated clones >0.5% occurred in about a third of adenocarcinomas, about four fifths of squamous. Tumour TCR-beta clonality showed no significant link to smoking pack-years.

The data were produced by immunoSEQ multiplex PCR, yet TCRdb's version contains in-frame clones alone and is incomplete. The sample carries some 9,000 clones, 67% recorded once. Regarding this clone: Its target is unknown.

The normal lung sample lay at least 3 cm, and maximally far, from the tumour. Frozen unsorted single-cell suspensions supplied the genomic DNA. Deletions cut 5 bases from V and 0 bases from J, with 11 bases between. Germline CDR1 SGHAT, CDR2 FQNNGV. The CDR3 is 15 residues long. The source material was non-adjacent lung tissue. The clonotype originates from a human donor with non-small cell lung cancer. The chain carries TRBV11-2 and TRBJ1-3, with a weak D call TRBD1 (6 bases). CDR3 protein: CASSPRTVSGNTIYF. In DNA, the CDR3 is TGTGCCAGCAGCCCTCGGACAGTCTCTGGAAACACCATATATTTT.